This TCR beta chain stems from a study of T cell responses to AZD1222 COVID-19 vaccine. Study outcomes and limitations: Among vaccine-associated CD4 TCRs, coverage spanned spike, with dominance at 160-218 and 743-854. Scientists sampled the repertoires only once the peak T cell response had passed. Spike-specific TCR breadth and depth rose after two AZD1222 doses.

Turning to this clone: Its antigen is not identified.

TCRdb's table, derived via immunoSEQ multiplex PCR, lists solely in-frame clones and lacks some. The sample contains roughly 150,000 clones, 88% of which appear only once. The receptor comes from an adult in good health. Specimen: peripheral blood, collected on day 0 of AZD1222 vaccination.

CDR3: CASSETDRDQAGTQYF. As DNA, the CDR3 is TGTGCCAGCAGTGAGACCGACCGGGACCAAGCGGGGACCCAGTACTTC. The chain employs TRBV2 and TRBJ2-5; D might be TRBD2 (6 bases). With 3 bases removed from V and 7 bases from J, the gap between germline ends came to 21 bases. Germline values: CDR1 SNHLY, CDR2 FYNNEI. The length of the CDR3 is 16 residues.